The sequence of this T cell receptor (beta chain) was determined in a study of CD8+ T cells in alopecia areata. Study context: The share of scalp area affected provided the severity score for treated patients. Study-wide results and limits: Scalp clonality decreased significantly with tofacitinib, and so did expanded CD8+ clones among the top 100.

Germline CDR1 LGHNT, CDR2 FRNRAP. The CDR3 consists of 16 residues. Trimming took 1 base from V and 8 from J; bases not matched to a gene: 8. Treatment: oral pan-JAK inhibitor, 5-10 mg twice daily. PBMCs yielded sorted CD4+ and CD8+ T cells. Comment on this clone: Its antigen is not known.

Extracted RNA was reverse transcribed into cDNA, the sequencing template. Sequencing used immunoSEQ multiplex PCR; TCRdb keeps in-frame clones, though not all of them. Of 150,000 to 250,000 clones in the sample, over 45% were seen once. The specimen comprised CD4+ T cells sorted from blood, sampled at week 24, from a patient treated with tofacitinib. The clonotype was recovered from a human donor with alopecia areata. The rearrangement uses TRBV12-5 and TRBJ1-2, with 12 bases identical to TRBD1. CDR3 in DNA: TGTGCTAGTGGTTTGGCAGGGGACAGGGGGCCGCGCGGCTACACCTTC. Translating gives CASGLAGDRGPRGYTF.